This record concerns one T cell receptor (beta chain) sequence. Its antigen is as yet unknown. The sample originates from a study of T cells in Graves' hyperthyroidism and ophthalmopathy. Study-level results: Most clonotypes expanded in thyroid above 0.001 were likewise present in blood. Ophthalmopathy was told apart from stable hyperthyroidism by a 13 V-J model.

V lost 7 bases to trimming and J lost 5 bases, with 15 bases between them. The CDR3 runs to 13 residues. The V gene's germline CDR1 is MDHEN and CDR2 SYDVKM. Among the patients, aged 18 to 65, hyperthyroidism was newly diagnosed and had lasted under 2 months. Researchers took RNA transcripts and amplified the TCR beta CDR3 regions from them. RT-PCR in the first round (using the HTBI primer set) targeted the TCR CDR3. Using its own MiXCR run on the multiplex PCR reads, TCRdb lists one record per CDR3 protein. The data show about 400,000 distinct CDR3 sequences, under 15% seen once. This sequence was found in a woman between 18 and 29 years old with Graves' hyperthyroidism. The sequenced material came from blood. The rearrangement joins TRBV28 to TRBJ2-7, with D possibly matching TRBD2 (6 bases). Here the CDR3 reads CASKMTGVDEQYF. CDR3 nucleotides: TGTGCCAGCAAAATGACGGGGGTCGACGAGCAGTACTTC.